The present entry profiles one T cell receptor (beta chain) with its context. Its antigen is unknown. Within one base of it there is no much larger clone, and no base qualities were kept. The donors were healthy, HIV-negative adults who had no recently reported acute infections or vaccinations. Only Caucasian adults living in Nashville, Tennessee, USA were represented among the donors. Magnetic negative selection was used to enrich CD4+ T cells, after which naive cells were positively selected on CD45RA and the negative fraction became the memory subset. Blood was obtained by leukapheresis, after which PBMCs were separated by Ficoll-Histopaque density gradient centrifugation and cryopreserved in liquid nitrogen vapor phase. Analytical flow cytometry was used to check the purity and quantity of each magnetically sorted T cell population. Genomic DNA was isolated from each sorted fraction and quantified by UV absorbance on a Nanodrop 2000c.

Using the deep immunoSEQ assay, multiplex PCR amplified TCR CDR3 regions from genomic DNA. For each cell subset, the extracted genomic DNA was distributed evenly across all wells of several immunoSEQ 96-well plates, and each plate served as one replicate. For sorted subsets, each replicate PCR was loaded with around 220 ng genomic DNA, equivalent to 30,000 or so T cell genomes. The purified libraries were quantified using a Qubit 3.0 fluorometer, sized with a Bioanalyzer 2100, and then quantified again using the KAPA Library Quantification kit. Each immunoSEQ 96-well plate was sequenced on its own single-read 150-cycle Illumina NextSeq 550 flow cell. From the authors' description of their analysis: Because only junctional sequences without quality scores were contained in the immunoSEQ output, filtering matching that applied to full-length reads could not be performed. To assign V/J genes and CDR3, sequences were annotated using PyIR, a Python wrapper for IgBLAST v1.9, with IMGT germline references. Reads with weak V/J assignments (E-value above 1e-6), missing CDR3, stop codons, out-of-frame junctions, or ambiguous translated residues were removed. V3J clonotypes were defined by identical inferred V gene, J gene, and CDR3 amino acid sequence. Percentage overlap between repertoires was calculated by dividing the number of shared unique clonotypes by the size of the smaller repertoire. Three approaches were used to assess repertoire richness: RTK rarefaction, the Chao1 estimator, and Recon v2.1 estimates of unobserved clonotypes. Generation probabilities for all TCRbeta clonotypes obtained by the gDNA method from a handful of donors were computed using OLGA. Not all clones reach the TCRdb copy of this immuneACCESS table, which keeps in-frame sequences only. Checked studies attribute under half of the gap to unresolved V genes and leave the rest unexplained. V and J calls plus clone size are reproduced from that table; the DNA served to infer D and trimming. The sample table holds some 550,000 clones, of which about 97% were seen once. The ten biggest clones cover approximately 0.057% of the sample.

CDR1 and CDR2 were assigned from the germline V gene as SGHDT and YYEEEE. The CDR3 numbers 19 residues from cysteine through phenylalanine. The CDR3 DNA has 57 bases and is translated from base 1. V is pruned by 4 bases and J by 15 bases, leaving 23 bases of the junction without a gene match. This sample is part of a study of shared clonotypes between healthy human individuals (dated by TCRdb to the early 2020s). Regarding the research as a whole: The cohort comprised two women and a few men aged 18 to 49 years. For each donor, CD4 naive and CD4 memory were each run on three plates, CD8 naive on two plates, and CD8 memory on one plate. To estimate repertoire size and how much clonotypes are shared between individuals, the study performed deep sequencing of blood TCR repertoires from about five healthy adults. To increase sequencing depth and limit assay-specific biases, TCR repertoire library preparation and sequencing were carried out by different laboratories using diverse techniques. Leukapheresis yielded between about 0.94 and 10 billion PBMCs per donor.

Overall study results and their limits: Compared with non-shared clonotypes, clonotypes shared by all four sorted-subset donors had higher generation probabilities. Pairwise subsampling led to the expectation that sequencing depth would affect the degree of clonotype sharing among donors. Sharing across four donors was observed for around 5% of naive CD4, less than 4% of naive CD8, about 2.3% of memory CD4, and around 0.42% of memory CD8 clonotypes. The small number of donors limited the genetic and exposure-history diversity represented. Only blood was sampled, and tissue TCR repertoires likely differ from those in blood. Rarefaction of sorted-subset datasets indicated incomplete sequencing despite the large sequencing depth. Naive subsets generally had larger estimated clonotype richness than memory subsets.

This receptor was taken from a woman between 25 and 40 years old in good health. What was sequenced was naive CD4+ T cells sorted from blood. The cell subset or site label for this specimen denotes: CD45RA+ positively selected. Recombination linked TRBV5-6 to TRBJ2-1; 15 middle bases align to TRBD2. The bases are TGTGCCAGCAGCGGCGGACAGGGAGGACTAGCGGGAGGGCCGGAGGGGCGGTTCTTC. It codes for CASSGGQGGLAGGPEGRFF.